These T cell receptor beta chains were read from a single sample in a study of blood T cell repertoires in COVID-19. TCRdb's table, derived via immunoSEQ multiplex PCR, lists solely in-frame clones and lacks some. The table lists some 270,000 clones, approximately 90% of them singletons. The sample was peripheral blood. These receptors were taken from a young man with acute or convalescent COVID-19. Both conserved end residues are part of each CDR3.

V gene: TRBV18; J gene: TRBJ1-1; CDR3 protein: CASSPYRNRGYTEAFF
V gene: TRBV10-2; J gene: TRBJ2-7; CDR3 protein: CASRQQGAYEQYF
V gene: TRBV4-1; J gene: TRBJ1-4; CDR3 protein: CASAESFNEKLFF
V gene: TRBV6-5; J gene: TRBJ2-1; CDR3 protein: CASSARTGFDEQFF
V gene: TRBV11-3; J gene: TRBJ1-1; CDR3 protein: CASSYNTNTEAFF
V gene: TRBV11-2; J gene: TRBJ2-5; CDR3 protein: CASSRYLASQETQYF
V gene: TRBV30; J gene: TRBJ2-1; CDR3 protein: CAWGRGGSVNEQFF
V gene: TRBV6-5; J gene: TRBJ1-6; CDR3 protein: CATIRVQGFDSPLHF
V gene: TRBV5-5; J gene: TRBJ2-7; CDR3 protein: CASSRVSRDYEQYF
V gene: TRBV18; J gene: TRBJ2-5; CDR3 protein: CASSRDIGPETQYF
V gene: TRBV28; J gene: TRBJ1-6; CDR3 protein: CASSDRDSPLHF
V gene: TRBV19; J gene: TRBJ1-5; CDR3 protein: CASSPGTGNQPQHF
V gene: TRBV19; J gene: TRBJ2-1; CDR3 protein: CASSMWREGYEQFF
V gene: TRBV5-1; J gene: TRBJ2-1; CDR3 protein: CASSSAGVVSNEQFF
V gene: TRBV4-1; J gene: TRBJ1-2; CDR3 protein: CASSQDRPGAYGYTF
V gene: TRBV6-5; J gene: TRBJ1-2; CDR3 protein: CASSYSTYGYTF
V gene: TRBV28; J gene: TRBJ2-7; CDR3 protein: CASSPHSDSSYEQYF
V gene: TRBV9; J gene: TRBJ1-5; CDR3 protein: CASSVTGYSNQPQHF
V gene: TRBV7-8; J gene: TRBJ1-6; CDR3 protein: CASSLTVVWDSPLHF
V gene: TRBV5-1; J gene: TRBJ2-5; CDR3 protein: CASSVPRGQETQYF
V gene: TRBV6-6; J gene: TRBJ1-2; CDR3 protein: CASSYSSGNYGYTF
V gene: TRBV7-6; J gene: TRBJ2-2; CDR3 protein: CASSLASGSAGELFF
V gene: TRBV28; J gene: TRBJ1-2; CDR3 protein: CASSWGGNNYGYTF
V gene: TRBV11-2; J gene: TRBJ2-7; CDR3 protein: CASSPRTSGSYEQYF
V gene: TRBV28; J gene: TRBJ2-2; CDR3 protein: CASSVIVGELFF
V gene: TRBV5-1; J gene: TRBJ1-1; CDR3 protein: CASSQGAGGTEAFF
V gene: TRBV11-2; J gene: TRBJ1-5; CDR3 protein: CASSLTGTGNQPQHF
V gene: TRBV7-2; J gene: TRBJ1-1; CDR3 protein: CASSLVPAVPEAFF
V gene: TRBV6-5; J gene: TRBJ1-3; CDR3 protein: CASSYSWQSGNTIYF
V gene: TRBV11-2; J gene: TRBJ2-4; CDR3 protein: CASSLAGTANIQYF
V gene: TRBV6-2/TRBV6-3; J gene: TRBJ2-5; CDR3 protein: CASSWSSGDQETQYF
V gene: TRBV19; J gene: TRBJ1-2; CDR3 protein: CASSIPGTTNYGYTF
V gene: TRBV12-3/TRBV12-4; J gene: TRBJ2-6; CDR3 protein: CASSLGLVLTF
V gene: TRBV7-9; J gene: TRBJ2-1; CDR3 protein: CASSRRTSGGNYSYNEQFF
V gene: TRBV28; J gene: TRBJ1-2; CDR3 protein: CASRQGNDYGYTF
V gene: TRBV19; J gene: TRBJ2-1; CDR3 protein: CASSIKGLVAYNEQFF
V gene: TRBV6-5; J gene: TRBJ2-5; CDR3 protein: CASRPTGTAGETQYF
V gene: TRBV29-1; J gene: TRBJ2-1; CDR3 protein: CSVEAGDISYNEQFF
V gene: TRBV9; J gene: TRBJ2-2; CDR3 protein: CASSVTSSNTGELFF
V gene: TRBV18; J gene: TRBJ1-2; CDR3 protein: CASSPDTDNYGYTF
V gene: TRBV13; J gene: TRBJ1-6; CDR3 protein: CASSSGTAYSPLHF
V gene: TRBV27; J gene: TRBJ1-1; CDR3 protein: CASSPIDRGADTEAFF
V gene: TRBV20-1; J gene: TRBJ2-1; CDR3 protein: CSASGRAEQFF
V gene: TRBV7-9; J gene: TRBJ2-5; CDR3 protein: CASSPLPRLAGGPRETQYF
V gene: TRBV7-2; J gene: TRBJ2-5; CDR3 protein: CASSDRGQRRETQYF
V gene: TRBV2; J gene: TRBJ1-2; CDR3 protein: CASSLRGRGGYTF
V gene: TRBV4-1; J gene: TRBJ2-1; CDR3 protein: CASSPSEGGKGEQFF
V gene: TRBV5-1; J gene: TRBJ2-5; CDR3 protein: CASSSPRVEETQYF
V gene: TRBV7-8; J gene: TRBJ2-1; CDR3 protein: CASSPRGPIPLDNEQFF
V gene: TRBV11-2; J gene: TRBJ2-2; CDR3 protein: CASSSDWNTGELFF
V gene: TRBV6-4; J gene: TRBJ1-2; CDR3 protein: CASRDRGLPGDGYTF
V gene: TRBV5-1; J gene: TRBJ2-3; CDR3 protein: CASSLGAGGPDTQYF
V gene: TRBV27; J gene: TRBJ2-1; CDR3 protein: CASSLSPDRVNEQFF
V gene: TRBV4-2; J gene: TRBJ2-7; CDR3 protein: CASSQVGLAGSYEQYF
V gene: TRBV28; J gene: TRBJ2-3; CDR3 protein: CASSSYGQGDFTDTQYF
V gene: TRBV27; J gene: TRBJ1-1; CDR3 protein: CASSKRSVNTEAFF
V gene: TRBV19; J gene: TRBJ2-5; CDR3 protein: CASSIGLLAGPGETQYF